Shown below are 21 T cell receptor beta chains from a single sample sequenced in a study of cytomegalovirus exposure and HLA in healthy donors (TCRdb year 2017). Library method: the immunoSEQ multiplex PCR assay. A mixture of 60 forward primers for TCR Vbeta segments and 13 reverse primers for TCR Jbeta segments was used in the multiplex PCR. Held by TCRdb, this immuneACCESS table contains in-frame sequences only and omits some clones. Under half of the omission traces to an unresolved V gene where checked; the cause of the rest is unknown. For this sample the table gives around 58,000 clones, of which about three quarters were detected only once. Clones ranked in the top ten supply approximately 4.7% of the sample. Sequenced input: PBMCs. These receptors were collected from a male donor in good health and CMV-seropositive.

In this sample, this clone turned up a few times. V is TRBV4-1 and J is TRBJ2-1; TRBD1 agrees at 7 bases. The trim removed 0 bases at V and 4 bases at J, leaving 3 bases unmatched. Germline V gene lookup returns CDR1 MGHRA and CDR2 YSYEKL. The CDR3 loop spans 15 amino acids. The CDR3 loop reads CASSQDMGQYNEQFF. In DNA, the CDR3 is TGCGCCAGCAGCCAAGATATGGGACAGTACAATGAGCAGTTCTTC.

The chain employs TRBV30 and TRBJ1-5; perhaps TRBD1 as D (5 bases). CDR1 and CDR2 from the germline V gene are GTSNPN and SVGIG (reference sequence). V lost 2 bases and J 1 base, leaving 6 bases between the germline ends. This CDR3 is built from 13 residues. The CDR3, as DNA: TGTGCCTGGAGTTCAGGGAGCAATCAGCCCCAGCATTTT. It is translated as CAWSSGSNQPQHF. The full variable domain, in which reference TRBV30 and TRBJ1-5 provide the parts outside the CDR3, is SQTIHQWPATLVQPVGSPLSLECTVEGTSNPNLYWYRQAAGRGLQLLFYSVGIGQISSEVPQNLSASRPQDRQFILSSKKLLLSDSGFYLCAWSSGSNQPQHFGDGTRLSIL.

This clone was detected only a few times. The chain carries TRBV27 and TRBJ1-1; D remains unclear. The CDR3 loop spans 15 amino acids. From germline, CDR1 is MNHEY and CDR2 SMNVEV (reference sequence). Trimming shortened V by 6 bases and J by 7 bases, and 21 bases separated the two germline ends. Here the CDR3 reads CASRKEGGGSGEAFF. In nucleotides, the CDR3 is TGTGCCAGCAGAAAAGAGGGAGGCGGATCTGGTGAAGCTTTCTTT.

The chain uses TRBV7-9 and TRBJ2-4; TRBD2 matches 10 bases. CDR3 length: 15 amino acids. Germline CDR1 is SEHNR and CDR2 is FQNEAQ (reference sequence). With 4 bases clipped from V and 8 bases from J, the junction kept 8 bases outside the gene matches. The CDR3 nucleotides are TGTGCCAGCAGCTCCGGGACTAGCGTTCGAGACATTCAGTACTTC. Translated: CASSSGTSVRDIQYF.

This clone was seen just once. The J gene is TRBJ2-7, the V gene TRBV7-2, with 11 bases that match TRBD1. V was clipped by 8 bases and J by 4 bases; unmatched bases: 10. CDR3 length: 15 residues. Per the germline V gene, CDR1 is SGHTA and CDR2 is FQGNSA. CDR3 amino acids: CASEQSDRGLYEQYF. The CDR3 DNA is TGTGCCAGCGAACAATCGGACAGGGGGCTTTACGAGCAGTACTTC.

The V and J genes are TRBV23-1 and TRBJ2-1, with 8 bases matching TRBD1. TRBV23-1 is known as an ORF, though its function is uncertain. V lost 2 bases to trimming and J lost 4 bases; unmatched junction nucleotides: 1. The CDR3 has 14 residues. The DNA for the CDR3 is TGCGCCAGCAGTCAAAGACAGGGGTACAATGAGCAGTTCTTC. It encodes CASSQRQGYNEQFF.

The chain uses TRBV7-2 and TRBJ2-2; 11 positions agree with TRBD2. The CDR3 loop spans 18 amino acids. Per germline, CDR1 SGHTA and CDR2 FQGNSA. The ends lost 1 base at V and 2 bases at J; junction bases unmatched: 6. The CDR3: CASSLDRLAGLNTGELFF. CDR3 nucleotide sequence: TGTGCCAGCAGCTTAGACAGACTAGCGGGGCTAAACACCGGGGAGCTGTTTTTT. The whole variable domain, remainder taken from reference TRBV7-2 and TRBJ2-2, is GAGVSQSPSNKVTEKGKDVELRCDPISGHTALYWYRQSLGQGLEFLIYFQGNSAPDKSGLPSDRFSAERTGGSVSTLTIQRTQQEDSAVYLCASSLDRLAGLNTGELFFGEGSRLTVL.

The chain is built from TRBV25-1 and TRBJ2-7; the match to TRBD2 covers 7 bases. V shed 4 bases, J shed 3 bases, and the junction held 15 bases outside the gene matches. The germline V gene has CDR1 MGHDK and CDR2 SYGVNS. The CDR3 totals 17 residues. The CDR3 DNA reads as TGTGCCAGCAGTGGATGGGCGGGGAGGGCCAAATACTACGAGCAGTACTTC. Its translation: CASSGWAGRAKYYEQYF.

V is TRBV18 and J is TRBJ2-7, with a tentative D call TRBD2 (5 bases). This CDR3 comprises 12 residues. The germline CDR1 and CDR2 sequences are KGHSH and LQKENI. V lost 6 bases and J lost 4, with 10 bases in between. CDR3 nucleotides: TGTGCCAGCTCCTCGGGATTATACGAGCAGTACTTC. Translating gives CASSSGLYEQYF. The full variable domain, with the rest looked up from reference TRBV18 and TRBJ2-7, is NAGVMQNPRHLVRRRGQEARLRCSPMKGHSHVYWYRQLPEEGLKFMVYLQKENIIDESGMPKERFSAEFPKEGPSILRIQQVVRGDSAAYFCASSSGLYEQYFGPGTRLTVT.

V gene TRBV5-1 combines with J gene TRBJ1-2, with TRBD1 matching 12 bases. This CDR3 contains 15 residues. V dropped 0 bases and J dropped 8; count of bases not matched to a gene: 5. Per the germline V gene, CDR1 is SGHRS and CDR2 is YFSETQ. CDR3 sequence: CASSLAGTGGEGYTF. DNA for the CDR3: TGCGCCAGCAGCTTGGCCGGGACAGGGGGCGAGGGCTACACCTTC.

This clone was seen just once. The chain uses TRBV6-5 and TRBJ2-3; D is uncertain. Germline lookup yields CDR1 MNHEY and CDR2 SVGAGI. The germline V and J ends were trimmed by 5 bases and 6 bases, with 15 bases remaining between them. This CDR3 spans 14 amino acids. The CDR3 nucleotides are TGTGCCAGCAGTCGACCAGCGCCGATCGATACGCAGTATTTT. It translates to CASSRPAPIDTQYF.

Remarks on this clone: Here the CDR3 omits its conserved ending phenylalanine or tryptophan, so a read error is the likely source. No DNA is shown, since the ends of the CDR3 on it are uncertain; the CDR3 is the one TCRdb lists. The rearrangement joins TRBV7-6 to TRBJ2-7; whether TRBD1, the table's D call, matches the DNA was not checked. Inclusive of both ends, the CDR3 amounts to 12 amino acids. Germline assignment: CDR1 SGHVS and CDR2 FNYEAQ. CDR3 sequence: CASSFGRDSNPN.

V is TRBV7-2 and J is TRBJ1-6; no firm D call. The CDR3 is 15 residues long. Trimming left V 4 bases short and J 0 bases short, with 7 bases between. Germline V gene lookup returns CDR1 SGHTA and CDR2 FQGNSA. CDR3 loop: CASSSVYSYNSPLHF. The CDR3 DNA reads TGTGCCAGCAGCTCCGTTTACTCCTATAATTCACCCCTCCACTTT.

V is TRBV9 and J is TRBJ2-7, with a possible D match to TRBD2 (6 bases). The CDR3 extends over 14 amino acids. The V end lost 3 bases, the J end lost 8 bases, and 18 bases lay between the germline ends. Per germline, CDR1 SGDLS and CDR2 YYNGEE. The CDR3 DNA reads TGTGCCAGCAGCGCCGGGGGTGACCCATTAAAGCAGTACTTC. Translating it yields CASSAGGDPLKQYF.

The V call is TRBV30, the J call TRBJ1-1; 9 nucleotides line up with TRBD1. The CDR3 is 13 residues long. The V gene end was trimmed by 3 bases and the J gene end by 4 bases; junction bases not matched to a gene: 3. CDR1 is GTSNPN, CDR2 SVGIG, per germline (reference sequence). In nucleotides, the CDR3 is TGTGCCTGGAGAAGGGACAGGGCCACTGAAGCTTTCTTT. It yields the protein CAWRRDRATEAFF.

In its sample, this clone was seen a few times. The chain is built from TRBV6-5 and TRBJ2-7; 12 bases line up with TRBD1. Trimming at V came to 6 bases and at J to 5 bases, leaving 8 bases not matched to a gene. CDR1 is MNHEY, CDR2 SVGAGI, per germline. The CDR3 spans 15 residues. The CDR3 here is CASSATGTGGHEQYF. Written as DNA, the CDR3 is TGTGCCAGCAGCGCCACCGGGACAGGGGGCCACGAGCAGTACTTC.

The chain recombines TRBV27 with TRBJ2-7, with a possible D match to TRBD1 (5 bases). Trimming stripped 2 bases from V and 4 bases from J, with 12 bases between. This CDR3 is built from 14 residues. Germline loops: CDR1 MNHEY, CDR2 SMNVEV (reference sequence). The CDR3 region has the DNA TGTGCCAGCAGTTTAACAGGCCCTAGGTACGAGCAGTACTTC. Amino acids: CASSLTGPRYEQYF.

The chain uses TRBV10-1 and TRBJ1-1; perhaps TRBD1 as D (5 bases). The V gene lost 2 bases and the J gene lost 4 bases, with 8 bases spanning the gap. The CDR3 is 13 amino acids. CDR1 is WNHNN and CDR2 is SYGVQD in the germline V gene (reference sequence). The CDR3 is CASSEGASTEAFF. The CDR3 region has the DNA TGCGCCAGCAGTGAGGGGGCGAGCACTGAAGCTTTCTTT.

This chain links TRBV27 with TRBJ1-1; 10 nucleotides agree with TRBD1. The CDR3 totals 13 residues. Germline CDR1 MNHEY, CDR2 SMNVEV (reference sequence). V shed 3 bases, J shed 11 bases, and the junction held 6 bases outside the gene matches. The CDR3 reads CASSLGTGASAFF. CDR3 nucleotide sequence: TGTGCCAGCAGTTTGGGGACAGGGGCCTCGGCTTTCTTT.

The rearrangement links TRBV5-5 to TRBJ1-2; possibly TRBD1 for D (5 bases). Between the trimmed V and J ends, which lost 2 bases and 3 bases, there was a span of 14 bases. Per the germline V gene, CDR1 is SGHKS and CDR2 is YYEKEE (reference sequence). The CDR3 has 15 amino acids. This chain's CDR3 is CASSLSSGAHYGYTF. CDR3 coding DNA: TGTGCCAGCAGCTTATCGAGCGGGGCCCACTATGGCTACACCTTC.

The genes are TRBV7-2 and TRBJ2-1, with D perhaps TRBD2 (7 bases). Germline V lookup: CDR1 SGHTA, CDR2 FQGNSA. Trimming cost V 5 bases and J 9 bases, with 20 bases left between them. CDR3 size: 15 residues. CDR3 in amino acids: CASSPKGGRYGEQFF. The DNA for the CDR3 is TGTGCCAGCAGCCCTAAGGGGGGGCGCTACGGTGAGCAGTTCTTC.